A selection of T cell receptor beta chains follows, all from one sample in a study of blood T cell repertoires in COVID-19. Clones were read by immunoSEQ multiplex PCR, and TCRdb kept only the in-frame ones, dropping some. The table lists some 180,000 clones, about four fifths of them singletons. The sample comprised peripheral blood. The receptors were sampled from a woman of 80 years or more with COVID-19, enrolled during active disease. The CDR3 runs from the conserved cysteine through the conserved F or W. The order of the fields is J gene, D gene, V gene, CDR3 protein. D genes are given only for firm matches.

>TRBJ2-2|TRBD2|TRBV7-6
CASSLVLAGDGTGELFF
>TRBJ1-2|TRBD1|TRBV19
CASSIPGTAIDYGYTF
>TRBJ1-5|TRBD1|TRBV6-5
CASRGQVSNQPQHF
>TRBJ1-5|TRBD1|TRBV18
CASSFRRQGQTGGQPQHF
>TRBJ1-4|NA|TRBV3-1/TRBV3-2
CASSPPGGSEKLFF
>TRBJ2-2|NA|TRBV6-5
CASREAGSNTGELFF
>TRBJ2-1|NA|TRBV11-1
CASSLALLHEQFF
>TRBJ2-1|TRBD2|TRBV11-3
CASSLDGTSANEQFF
>TRBJ1-2|NA|TRBV6-1
CASSEVQGLIGYTF
>TRBJ2-5|TRBD2|TRBV29-1
CSGAGGPETQYF
>TRBJ2-7|NA|TRBV5-1
CASSPLALGVTHEQYF
>TRBJ1-2|NA|TRBV4-2
CASSQELGVRGYGYTF
>TRBJ1-1|TRBD1|TRBV11-3
CASTNQGGRRGTEAFF
>TRBJ2-6|NA|TRBV2
CASRASSGANVLTF
>TRBJ2-2|TRBD1|TRBV2
CASSRTGGLGELFF
>TRBJ2-7|TRBD2|TRBV2
CASISGGASYEQYF
>TRBJ1-2|NA|TRBV7-9
CATRGDNYGYTF
>TRBJ2-1|NA|TRBV29-1
CSDSGVEFF
>TRBJ2-5|NA|TRBV30
CAWGRGGGGVETQYF
>TRBJ2-1|NA|TRBV19
CASSGQAGYNEQFF
>TRBJ2-2|NA|TRBV7-3
CASSLLGSPNTGELFF
>TRBJ2-2|NA|TRBV4-3
CASSLETFPEHTGELFF
>TRBJ2-7|TRBD1|TRBV19
CASSLPGQGAGEQYF
>TRBJ1-2|NA|TRBV28
CASSSGQPYGYTF
>TRBJ1-5|TRBD1|TRBV18
CASSATTGAVQPQHF
>TRBJ2-1|TRBD2|TRBV19
CASSISGRSYNEQFF
>TRBJ1-6|NA|TRBV10-2
CASKESRSSPLHF
>TRBJ1-3|NA|TRBV7-2
CASSLATYRVVSGNTIYF
>TRBJ2-2|NA|TRBV4-1
CASSQGWSGVTGELFF
>TRBJ1-4|TRBD1|TRBV15
CATSRDFMDRVGEKLFF
>TRBJ2-1|TRBD2|TRBV7-6
CASRSIGAKGGGPTYNEQFF
>TRBJ2-2|NA|TRBV5-1
CASSVLRQPGELFF
>TRBJ2-7|TRBD2|TRBV27
CASSPRLAGTYEQYF
>TRBJ1-4|NA|TRBV15
CATSRDPRGDEKLFF
>TRBJ2-7|NA|TRBV5-4
CASSLNFLNEQYF
>TRBJ1-5|NA|TRBV28
CAVRRGADQPQHF
>TRBJ2-7|TRBD2|TRBV27
CASTNSGASYEQYF
>TRBJ2-7|TRBD1|TRBV2
CASRGQGVSYEQYF
>TRBJ1-3|NA|TRBV19
CASSVNRDTYSGNTIYF
>TRBJ2-3|TRBD2|TRBV18
CASSPGLAGGTDTQYF
>TRBJ1-4|NA|TRBV21-1
CASSPPRTERIPTNEKLFF
>TRBJ1-2|NA|TRBV12-5
CASGPTGKNYGYTF